The T cell receptor (beta chain) described here comes from a study of untreated major depressive disorder. Study-wide findings and caveats: Sequencing showed nonsignificant TRBV25-01 and TRBV02-01 differences matching flow cytometry. Generalizability is limited by the comparatively small study sample. CD4+ T cells from depressed patients used TRBV05-01 (Vbeta 5.1) more often than controls. Sequencing comparisons covered only three preselected Vbeta families.

On this clone: The antigen remains unidentified.

Roughly 32 ml of blood was drawn into EDTA tubes. The repertoire was sequenced with immunoSEQ multiplex PCR; TCRdb's copy has only in-frame clones and lacks some. Here the sample spans 10,000 to 15,000 clones, nearly 95% being singletons. V was shortened by 6 bases and J by 2 bases, with 13 bases between the two germline ends. CDR1 and CDR2 from the germline V gene are SNHLY and FYNNEI. This CDR3 is built from 14 residues. The source material was CD4+ T cells from PBMCs. The rearrangement uses TRBV2 and TRBJ1-1, with a possible D match to TRBD1 (5 bases). The origin of this receptor is a man younger than 45 with major depressive disorder. CDR3 DNA: TGTGCCAGCAGAGTTCAGGACACTAACACTGAAGCTTTCTTT. Translating gives CASRVQDTNTEAFF.